The 8 T cell receptor beta chains reported below all come from one sample, sequenced in a study of blood T cell repertoires in COVID-19. Data came from immunoSEQ multiplex PCR; TCRdb stores just in-frame clones and leaves some out. The repertoire has a few hundred thousand clones, over 75% of them found once; the top ten carry roughly 4.3%. Sequencing was carried out using PBMCs or T cells enriched from blood (not recorded which). These receptors were taken from a woman in her twenties or thirties who had recovered from COVID-19.

The chain has TRBV5-1 and TRBJ2-7; perhaps TRBD1 as D (6 bases). The CDR3 consists of 13 residues. Per the germline V gene, CDR1 is SGHRS and CDR2 is YFSETQ. Trimming took 4 bases from V and 5 from J, leaving 13 bases between them. Written as DNA, the CDR3 is TGCGCCAGCAGCCCTTCTCAGGGGCACGAGCAGTACTTC. Its protein is CASSPSQGHEQYF.

As DNA, the CDR3 is TGTGCCAGCTCACGGGGCATTGAAGCTTTCTTT. It translates to CASSRGIEAFF. J is TRBJ1-1 and V is TRBV18; D possibly corresponds to TRBD1 (5 bases). The CDR3 runs to 11 residues. Trimming took 4 bases from V and 7 from J, leaving 7 bases between them. The V gene's germline CDR1 is KGHSH and CDR2 LQKENI.

CDR3 coding DNA: TGTGCCTGGAGCCGCTACAGGGGCCAAGAGACCCAGTACTTC. Encoded protein: CAWSRYRGQETQYF. The V call is TRBV30, the J call TRBJ2-5, with TRBD1 matching 7 bases. V lost 3 bases to trimming and J lost 1 base; unmatched junction nucleotides: 5. CDR1 is GTSNPN and CDR2 is SVGIG in the germline V gene (reference sequence). There are 14 residues in the CDR3.

CDR3 amino acids: CASSFATNTEAFF. CDR3 nucleotides: TGTGCCAGCAGCTTTGCGACAAACACTGAAGCTTTCTTT. The chain links TRBV7-3 to TRBJ1-1; no definite D call. Germline CDR1 reads SGHTA; CDR2 reads FQGTGA. Trimming removed 3 bases from V and 2 bases from J, with 7 bases in between. The CDR3 is 13 residues long.

The V and J genes are TRBV5-4 and TRBJ2-1; possible D gene TRBD2, 5 bases. The V and J ends lost 4 bases and 7 bases respectively, with 24 bases between them. CDR1 is SGHNT, CDR2 YYREEE, per germline (reference sequence). CDR3 length: 17 residues. The CDR3 protein is CASSTSEAVEGRNEQFF. CDR3 coding DNA: TGTGCCAGCAGCACCTCGGAAGCGGTAGAGGGTCGGAATGAGCAGTTCTTC.

The V and J genes are TRBV6-6 and TRBJ1-5, with D perhaps TRBD1 (5 bases). V was cut by 10 bases and J by 1 base, with 14 bases left in between. The germline V gene encodes CDR1 MNHNY and CDR2 SVGAGI (reference sequence). The CDR3 is 14 residues long. The DNA for the CDR3 is TGTGCCACCCGACGGCGGGACAGCAATCAGCCCCAGCATTTT. Residues: CATRRRDSNQPQHF.

V and J are TRBV6-5 and TRBJ1-2; D perhaps matches TRBD1 (5 bases). Per the germline V gene, CDR1 is MNHEY and CDR2 is SVGAGI. The CDR3 runs to 14 residues. V shed 6 bases and J shed 7 bases, with 18 bases lying between them. CDR3 protein: CASRWEGGTGGYTF. The CDR3 nucleotides are TGTGCCAGCAGGTGGGAGGGAGGGACCGGTGGCTACACCTTC.

The rearrangement joins TRBV2 to TRBJ2-1; 8 nucleotides match TRBD2. The junction had 17 bases not matched to a gene; V was cut back by 5 bases and J by 8 bases. Germline V gene sequence: CDR1 SNHLY, CDR2 FYNNEI. The CDR3 length is 17 residues. This CDR3 is CASSPPLGSGKSHEQFF. In nucleotides, the CDR3 is TGTGCCAGCAGTCCACCTCTGGGTAGCGGGAAGTCGCATGAGCAGTTCTTC.